A single sample gave rise to the 32 T cell receptor beta chains below, sequenced in a study of lymphopenia after photon versus proton radiotherapy. Here immunoSEQ multiplex PCR was the method, and the copy in TCRdb shows in-frame clones only, minus some. The table lists about 83,000 clones, around 83% of them singletons. Sequenced material: peripheral blood, taken from a patient treated with proton-based radiotherapy. These receptor sequences come from a man between 60 and 70 years old with pancreatic cancer.

In this sample, this clone turned up a few times. The V gene is TRBV6-5, the J gene TRBJ2-7; no firm D call. Germline V gives CDR1 MNHEY, CDR2 SVGAGI. Trimming shortened V by 6 bases and J by 6 bases, and 15 bases separated the two germline ends. The length of the CDR3 is 13 residues. Written as DNA, the CDR3 is TGTGCCAGCAGGAGGACGCCTCTGGGCGAGCAGTACTTC. Translated, it gives CASRRTPLGEQYF.

J is TRBJ1-1 and V is TRBV25-1, with D perhaps TRBD1 (5 bases). The CDR3 is 13 amino acids. The V and J ends lost 6 bases and 6 bases respectively, with 14 bases between them. Germline V CDR1 and CDR2: MGHDK, SYGVNS. The CDR3 DNA reads TGTGCCAGCAGGACCGGGGGTTTCGCTGAAGCTTTCTTT. It encodes CASRTGGFAEAFF.

This clone was seen only once. The rearrangement joins TRBV5-1 to TRBJ2-7; D remains ambiguous. Germline lookup yields CDR1 SGHRS and CDR2 YFSETQ. The CDR3 sequence is 18 residues long. The V gene lost 0 bases and the J gene lost 2 bases, with 21 bases spanning the gap. The CDR3 reads CASSLDSRSRTTTYEQYF. The CDR3, as DNA: TGCGCCAGCAGCTTGGATTCCCGATCTAGGACCACCACCTACGAGCAGTACTTC.

This chain joins TRBV27 and TRBJ2-7; D might be TRBD2 (5 bases). The CDR3 length is 15 residues. The germline V and J ends were trimmed by 1 base and 4 bases, with 14 bases remaining between them. Germline CDR1 is MNHEY and CDR2 is SMNVEV (reference sequence). CDR3 nucleotides: TGTGCCAGCAGTTTATACCGGGGAATGGCATACGAGCAGTACTTC. This sequence encodes CASSLYRGMAYEQYF.

The chain recombines TRBV5-1 with TRBJ2-7; tentatively, D is TRBD1 (6 bases). The germline V gene has CDR1 SGHRS and CDR2 YFSETQ. Trimming cost V 4 bases and J 3 bases, with 14 bases left between them. The CDR3 has 14 residues. The CDR3 sequence: CASSATQGFYEQYF. The CDR3 DNA reads as TGCGCCAGCAGCGCCACACAGGGCTTCTACGAGCAGTACTTC.

The chain links TRBV28 to TRBJ1-4, with TRBD1 identical over 9 bases. The CDR3 is 14 residues long. Germline V gene sequence: CDR1 MDHEN, CDR2 SYDVKM. The J segment lost 8 bases and the V segment lost 6 bases, leaving 7 bases of the junction unmatched. This CDR3 is CASRTTGTGEKLFF. CDR3 sequence (DNA): TGTGCCAGCAGAACCACCGGGACAGGGGAAAAACTGTTTTTT.

The chain joins TRBV5-1 to TRBJ2-5; maybe TRBD1 (6 bases). Trimming removed 4 bases at V and 2 bases at J, with 12 bases between. Germline V lookup: CDR1 SGHRS, CDR2 YFSETQ. The CDR3 is 14 amino acids. The CDR3 coding sequence is TGCGCCAGCAGCCCTACAGGGTCTCAAGAGACCCAGTACTTC. Translated, it gives CASSPTGSQETQYF.

This chain connects TRBV27 to TRBJ2-3, with unresolved D. This CDR3 contains 13 residues. Deletions cut 5 bases from V and 0 bases from J, with 6 bases between. CDR1 and CDR2 from the germline V gene are MNHEY and SMNVEV (reference sequence). As DNA, the CDR3 is TGTGCCAGCAGTACAACTAGCACAGATACGCAGTATTTT. Protein product: CASSTTSTDTQYF.

The chain is built from TRBV5-1 and TRBJ2-3; 9 bases are shared with TRBD2. Germline V gene lookup returns CDR1 SGHRS and CDR2 YFSETQ. This CDR3 has 16 residues. After removal of 0 bases from V and 4 bases from J, the junction contained 6 bases not matched to a gene. The CDR3 loop reads CASSLGASGTSDTQYF. In DNA form, the CDR3 reads TGCGCCAGCAGCTTGGGGGCTAGCGGGACCTCAGATACGCAGTATTTT.

The chain recombines TRBV27 with TRBJ2-1, with TRBD1 as a possible D gene (5 bases). The V gene lost 5 bases and the J gene lost 3 bases, with 11 bases spanning the gap. Germline CDR1 is MNHEY and CDR2 is SMNVEV (reference sequence). The CDR3 contains 14 residues. In nucleotides, the CDR3 is TGTGCCAGCAGTCCGTTGACAGTCTACAATGAGCAGTTCTTC. Translation gives CASSPLTVYNEQFF.

The genes are TRBV6-5 and TRBJ1-4; tentatively, D is TRBD1 (5 bases). The ends were cut back, 5 bases at V and 4 bases at J, with 14 bases in the middle. The CDR3 consists of 15 residues. Germline CDR1 is MNHEY and CDR2 is SVGAGI. For the CDR3, the DNA is TGTGCCAGCAGTCCTCTCGGGGCTTATAATGAAAAACTGTTTTTT. It translates to CASSPLGAYNEKLFF.

The J gene is TRBJ2-2, the V gene TRBV11-2; D is possibly TRBD2 (7 bases). Germline lookup yields CDR1 SGHAT and CDR2 FQNNGV. Trimming stripped 5 bases from V and 5 bases from J, with 12 bases between. This CDR3 spans 14 amino acids. CDR3 sequence (DNA): TGTGCCAGCAGCCGGGGGGCCTCTACCGGGGAGCTGTTTTTT. Protein: CASSRGASTGELFF. Variable domain in full (rest from reference TRBV11-2 and TRBJ2-2): EAGVAQSPRYKIIEKRQSVAFWCNPISGHATLYWYQQILGQGPKLLIQFQNNGVVDDSQLPKDRFSAERLKGVDSTLKIQPAKLEDSAVYLCASSRGASTGELFFGEGSRLTVL.

This clone appeared once. The chain couples TRBV5-4 to TRBJ2-1, with D perhaps matching TRBD2 (6 bases). With 3 bases removed from V and 6 bases from J, the gap between germline ends came to 19 bases. The CDR3 is made up of 16 amino acids. CDR1 is SGHNT and CDR2 is YYREEE in the germline V gene (reference sequence). The CDR3 sequence: CASSSEGGHGGNEQFF. The CDR3 DNA reads as TGTGCCAGCAGCTCCGAAGGAGGGCACGGGGGCAATGAGCAGTTCTTC.

This clone appeared a few times. The chain recombines TRBV7-8 with TRBJ1-2, with TRBD1 as a possible D gene (5 bases). Trimming took 4 bases from V and 4 from J, leaving 13 bases between them. CDR1 SGHVS and CDR2 FQNEAQ come from the germline V gene. This CDR3 contains 14 residues. DNA of the CDR3: TGTGCCAGCAGCTCCAGGGTTCTGGGCTATGGCTACACCTTC. Protein product: CASSSRVLGYGYTF.

The chain has TRBV7-9 and TRBJ1-4; D gene unclear. The CDR3 is 14 residues long. Per the germline V gene, CDR1 is SEHNR and CDR2 is FQNEAQ (reference sequence). With 3 bases removed from V and 0 bases from J, the gap between germline ends came to 5 bases. The chain's CDR3 is CASSFLTTNEKLFF. As DNA, the CDR3 is TGTGCCAGCAGCTTCCTAACAACTAATGAAAAACTGTTTTTT.

The rearrangement joins TRBV6-5 to TRBJ2-7; 10 bases align to TRBD2. This CDR3 spans 15 amino acids. V gave up 6 bases and J gave up 3 bases; unmatched junction bases: 8. Germline CDR1 is MNHEY and CDR2 is SVGAGI. The CDR3 here is CASREPGTSDYEQYF. In nucleotides, the CDR3 is TGTGCCAGCAGGGAACCCGGGACTAGCGACTACGAGCAGTACTTC.

This clone appeared a single time. The chain couples TRBV18 to TRBJ2-7; D might be TRBD2 (7 bases). The CDR3 runs to 17 residues. With 3 bases removed from V and 5 bases from J, the gap between germline ends came to 23 bases. Germline lookup yields CDR1 KGHSH and CDR2 LQKENI. For the CDR3, the DNA is TGTGCCAGCTCACCTTTAACGGGGGCTAGCGGAATAGACGAGCAGTACTTC. Residues: CASSPLTGASGIDEQYF.

This clone has just a few counts. V and J are TRBV14 and TRBJ2-5; D tentatively fits TRBD1 or TRBD2 (5 bases each). The CDR3 has 15 residues. CDR1 is SGHDN and CDR2 is FVKESK in the germline V gene. Trimming took off 1 base at V and 4 bases at J, with 13 bases between the two ends. CDR3 sequence (DNA): TGTGCCAGCAGCCAAGGCCCAGGGCGGGCAGAGACCCAGTACTTC. Protein sequence: CASSQGPGRAETQYF.

This chain joins TRBV28 and TRBJ2-1; the D gene could be TRBD1 or TRBD2 (5 bases each). V dropped 6 bases and J dropped 9 bases, with 18 bases sitting between them. This CDR3 is 14 amino acids long. CDR1 is MDHEN, CDR2 SYDVKM, per germline. For the CDR3, the DNA is TGTGCCAGCAGCCGCTCCACTCCGGGGCTTGAGCAGTTCTTC. Its translation: CASSRSTPGLEQFF.

The V call is TRBV27, the J call TRBJ2-7; 10 nucleotides agree with TRBD1. Trimming at V came to 3 bases and at J to 3 bases, leaving 2 bases not matched to a gene. The CDR3 is 14 amino acids. Germline V lookup: CDR1 MNHEY, CDR2 SMNVEV (reference sequence). The CDR3 loop reads CASSLGDRGYEQYF. The CDR3 bases are TGTGCCAGCAGTTTGGGGGACAGGGGCTACGAGCAGTACTTC.

A few counts support this clone. J is TRBJ1-2 and V is TRBV2; possibly TRBD1 for D (6 bases). CDR1 SNHLY and CDR2 FYNNEI come from the germline V gene. CDR3 size: 12 residues. V lost 9 bases and J 6 bases, leaving 14 bases between the germline ends. Here the CDR3 reads CARIRGANGYTF. CDR3 in DNA: TGTGCCAGAATCCGGGGGGCCAATGGCTACACCTTC.

This clone occurred once. The CDR3: CASSIRLAGTYEQYF. CDR3 DNA: TGTGCCAGTAGTATACGGCTAGCGGGGACCTACGAGCAGTACTTC. The chain couples TRBV19 to TRBJ2-7; TRBD2 matches 9 bases. V shed 2 bases, J shed 2 bases, and the junction held 4 bases outside the gene matches. The CDR3 contains 15 residues. The germline V gene has CDR1 LNHDA and CDR2 SQIVND (reference sequence).

This clone turned up a few times. The chain recombines TRBV28 with TRBJ1-2; D unresolved. CDR1 MDHEN and CDR2 SYDVKM come from the germline V gene. Trimming pared 6 bases from V and 7 bases from J, leaving 12 bases between. This CDR3 spans 12 amino acids. CDR3 amino acids: CASSNRGRGYTF. The CDR3 DNA reads TGTGCCAGCAGCAATAGAGGACGTGGCTACACCTTC.

The CDR3 DNA reads as TGCGCCAGCAGCTTGGCCAAGATCGTGGATCAGGGGAACACTGAAGCTTTCTTT. Encoded protein: CASSLAKIVDQGNTEAFF. V gene TRBV5-1 combines with J gene TRBJ1-1; tentatively, D is TRBD1 (5 bases). Trimming left V 0 bases short and J 1 base short, with 19 bases between. The length of the CDR3 is 18 residues. Germline V gene data show CDR1 as SGHRS and CDR2 as YFSETQ.

For the CDR3, the DNA is TGTGCCAGCAGCTCTGTTAGCGAGAAGGAGACCCAGTACTTC. Its protein product is CASSSVSEKETQYF. This chain links TRBV7-6 with TRBJ2-5, with D perhaps TRBD2 (5 bases). The CDR3 is 14 amino acids. V shed 4 bases and J shed 5 bases, with 14 bases lying between them. The germline V gene encodes CDR1 SGHVS and CDR2 FNYEAQ.

This chain connects TRBV5-1 to TRBJ2-2, with D unresolved. V lost 0 bases to trimming and J lost 7 bases, with 10 bases between them. CDR1 is SGHRS, CDR2 YFSETQ, per germline. There are 14 residues in the CDR3. The CDR3 loop is CASSLGADGGELFF. CDR3 coding DNA: TGCGCCAGCAGCTTGGGGGCAGATGGCGGGGAGCTGTTTTTT.

The rearrangement joins TRBV28 to TRBJ2-2; 7 bases match TRBD1. Germline V lookup: CDR1 MDHEN, CDR2 SYDVKM. The V gene end was trimmed by 4 bases and the J gene end by 4 bases; junction bases not matched to a gene: 15. This CDR3 has 18 amino acids. The CDR3 DNA is TGTGCCAGCAGTTACCCGACAGGGAAGGCCTTTCTCACCGGGGAGCTGTTTTTT. The encoded protein is CASSYPTGKAFLTGELFF.

The chain combines TRBV4-3 with TRBJ2-4, with TRBD2 matching over 10 bases. This CDR3 is built from 22 residues. CDR1 LGHNA and CDR2 YSLEER come from the germline V gene. V lost 0 bases to trimming and J lost 0 bases; unmatched junction nucleotides: 17. As DNA, the CDR3 is TGCGCCAGCAGCCAAGATTTAGCACTAGCGGGAACCGTACCTTTAGCCAAAAACATTCAGTACTTC. Translation gives CASSQDLALAGTVPLAKNIQYF.

The chain is built from TRBV14 and TRBJ2-2, with D unclear. The germline V gene has CDR1 SGHDN and CDR2 FVKESK. This CDR3 has 15 amino acids. V was pared by 2 bases and J by 1 base, with 8 bases between. The CDR3 spells CASSQFGVNTGELFF. CDR3 sequence (DNA): TGTGCCAGCAGCCAATTTGGAGTGAACACCGGGGAGCTGTTTTTT.

V gene TRBV19 combines with J gene TRBJ1-4; no definite D call. The CDR3 consists of 14 residues. Looked up from germline, CDR1 is LNHDA and CDR2 is SQIVND (reference sequence). Trimming left V 3 bases short and J 0 bases short, with 5 bases between. The CDR3 loop is CASSIFATNEKLFF. For the CDR3, the DNA is TGTGCCAGTAGTATTTTCGCAACTAATGAAAAACTGTTTTTT.

V usage is TRBV13 and J usage is TRBJ2-1; D might be TRBD2 (6 bases). V gave up 5 bases and J gave up 7 bases, with 18 bases separating them. CDR1 is PRHDT and CDR2 is FYEKMQ in the germline V gene (reference sequence). The CDR3 contains 15 residues. The CDR3 DNA sequence: TGTGCCAGCAGCACCCAAGGTGGGAGGATGAATGAGCAGTTCTTC. Translation: CASSTQGGRMNEQFF.

The chain employs TRBV18 and TRBJ2-5; D tentatively reads TRBD1 or TRBD2 (5 bases each). V was clipped by 1 base and J by 1 base, with 7 bases between them. Germline values: CDR1 KGHSH, CDR2 LQKENI. The CDR3 has 14 residues. The CDR3 coding sequence is TGTGCCAGCTCACCACGGGGGATCCAAGAGACCCAGTACTTC. This translates into CASSPRGIQETQYF.